This T cell receptor beta chain was sequenced during a study of cytomegalovirus exposure and HLA in healthy donors. Per germline, CDR1 MNHEY and CDR2 SMNVEV (reference sequence). Trimming pared 7 bases from V and 0 bases from J, leaving 12 bases between. This CDR3 region has 14 residues. Use of 60 Vbeta and 13 Jbeta primers characterized the PCR. The protocol was immunoSEQ multiplex PCR, while the TCRdb copy is restricted to in-frame clones and leaves out a portion. Of approximately 250,000 clones detected, more than 75% appear once; the ten largest clones hold 0.2% to 0.3%. The clonotype comes from a girl aged 2-10 years in good health and CMV-seronegative. This sequence joins TRBV27 and TRBJ2-5, with D uncertain. Sequences were obtained from PBMCs. The CDR3 here is CASKVSGYQETQYF. CDR3 DNA sequence: TGTGCCAGCAAAGTTTCCGGGTACCAAGAGACCCAGTACTTC.